What follows is one T cell receptor (beta chain) and its context. This clone appeared a few times. There is no known antigen for this receptor. No quality values exist for individual bases; no much larger clone is one base distant. These data originate in a study of immune cell composition in non-small cell lung cancer (dated by TCRdb to 2017 to 2019). The study in broad terms: To assign histologic subtype, which was mostly lung adenocarcinoma or squamous cell carcinoma, H&E was combined with p63, CK5, Napsin A and TTF-1 immunohistochemistry. Adaptive Biotechnologies TCR-beta sequencing was carried out on over 32 paired NSCLC tumour and non-adjacent lung specimens, as well as on roughly 28 tumour-only specimens. Supplementary cohort #1 consisted of 10 lung adenocarcinoma cases with paired tumour/lung TCR-beta sequencing and with TIL populations generated to assess tumour reactivity. Four tumour specimens with TCR-beta data were rare histological subtypes and were excluded from the subtype comparisons.

Results the study describes overall, beyond this receptor: No significant correlation was found between tumour TCR-beta clonality and smoking pack-years. Nearly half of NSCLC cases had tumour-associated clones >0.5%, with 75% to 80% of squamous carcinomas showing such clones compared with 30% to 40% of adenocarcinomas. Compared with lung adenocarcinoma tumours, lung squamous cell carcinoma showed significantly higher Top 10 clone scores and productive clonality. The reactivity cohort contained only 10 or so cases, and the tumour-reactive clones were not shown to have sequences in common with the dominant in vivo tumour-associated clones. Across fewer than 13 adenocarcinoma cases, the maximal tumour-associated clone frequency showed a strong correlation with TIL tumour reactivity, but overall clonality showed no such correlation.

TCR-beta CDR3 regions were amplified from genomic DNA by a two-step multiplex PCR, with the second step adding Illumina-compatible adaptors. TCR-beta immunosequencing was carried out on an Illumina platform through the commercial immunoSEQ service. On the study's bioinformatics: Repertoires were summarised as Top 10 Clones, the percentage of T-cell templates from the ten most frequent sequences, and productive clonality. Values of productive clonality ranged from 0 to 1, with a monoclonal population indicated by a value of 1. Using log10 scatter plots, tumour-associated clones were identified as sequences that made up at least 0.1% of tumour T-cell templates yet were absent from the matched non-adjacent lung. Student's t-tests were used for two-group comparisons, ANOVA was used for stages, and linear regression was used for relationships, with analyses conducted in GraphPad Prism7 and R. TCRdb's version of the immuneACCESS table is confined to in-frame rearrangements and falls short of the full clone set. An unresolved V gene accounts for under half of the shortfall where checked; the remainder is of unknown origin. V, J and clone size reflect that table, while D and trimming were determined from the DNA. Present in this sample are 9,000 to 10,000 clones, about 63% of which were seen just once. The top ten hold about 9% of the sample.

Frozen aliquots of unsorted single-cell suspensions were used for genomic DNA extraction with the QIAamp DNA kit. The tumour samples consisted of surgically resected non-small cell lung cancer tissue. Tissues were received within 2 hours of resection and were immediately processed into single-cell suspensions. Tissue was broken up mechanically, digested enzymatically with DNase I, collagenase I and hyaluronidase for roughly 32 minutes at 37 degrees C, and then filtered and RBC-lysed. The CDR3 contains 13 residues, cysteine and phenylalanine counted. Only the CDR3 part of the read is kept: 39 bases, read in frame from the first base. V and J are truncated by 10 bases and 6 bases respectively, leaving an intervening sequence of 16 bases. The germline V gene (reference sequence) provides CDR1 SSHAT and CDR2 FNYEAQ.

The chain joins TRBV7-7 to TRBJ1-3; no D segment can be confidently identified. The TCR comes from a human donor with non-small cell lung cancer. Sequencing used lung tumor tissue. This receptor has the CDR3 CAIQAANLNTIYF. Here is the DNA: TGTGCCATCCAGGCGGCGAATTTAAACACCATATATTTT.